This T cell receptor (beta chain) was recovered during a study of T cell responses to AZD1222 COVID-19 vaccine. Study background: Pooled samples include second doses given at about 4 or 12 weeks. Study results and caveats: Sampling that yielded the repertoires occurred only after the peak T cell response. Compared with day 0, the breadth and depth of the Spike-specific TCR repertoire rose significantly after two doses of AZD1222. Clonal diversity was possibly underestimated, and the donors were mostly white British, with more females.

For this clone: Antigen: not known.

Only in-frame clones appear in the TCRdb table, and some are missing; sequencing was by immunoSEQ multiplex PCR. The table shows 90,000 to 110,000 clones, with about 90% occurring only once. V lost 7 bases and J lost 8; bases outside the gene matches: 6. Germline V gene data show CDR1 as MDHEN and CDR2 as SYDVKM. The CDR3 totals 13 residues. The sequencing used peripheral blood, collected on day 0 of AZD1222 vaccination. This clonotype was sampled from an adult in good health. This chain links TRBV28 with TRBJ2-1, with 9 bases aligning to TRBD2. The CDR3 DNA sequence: TGTGCCAGCACTACCGGGACTAGCTATGAGCAGTTCTTC. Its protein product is CASTTGTSYEQFF.